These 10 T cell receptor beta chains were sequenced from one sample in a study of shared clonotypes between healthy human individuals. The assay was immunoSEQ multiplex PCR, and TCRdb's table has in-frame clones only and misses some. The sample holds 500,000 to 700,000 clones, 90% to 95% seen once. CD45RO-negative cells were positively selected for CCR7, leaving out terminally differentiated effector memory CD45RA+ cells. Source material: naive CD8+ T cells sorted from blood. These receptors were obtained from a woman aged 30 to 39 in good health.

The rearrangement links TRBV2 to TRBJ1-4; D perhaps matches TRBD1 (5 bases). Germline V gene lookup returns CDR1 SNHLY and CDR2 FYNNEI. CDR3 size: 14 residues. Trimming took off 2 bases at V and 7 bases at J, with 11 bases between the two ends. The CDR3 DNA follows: TGTGCCAGCAGTGAACAAGGGGCGGGTGAAAAACTGTTTTTT. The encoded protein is CASSEQGAGEKLFF.

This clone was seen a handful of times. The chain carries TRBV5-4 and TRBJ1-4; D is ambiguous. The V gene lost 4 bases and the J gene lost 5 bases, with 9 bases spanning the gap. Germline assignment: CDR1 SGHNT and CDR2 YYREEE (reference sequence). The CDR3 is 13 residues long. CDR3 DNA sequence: TGTGCCAGCAGCCGGGAGACCAATGAAAAACTGTTTTTT. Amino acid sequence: CASSRETNEKLFF.

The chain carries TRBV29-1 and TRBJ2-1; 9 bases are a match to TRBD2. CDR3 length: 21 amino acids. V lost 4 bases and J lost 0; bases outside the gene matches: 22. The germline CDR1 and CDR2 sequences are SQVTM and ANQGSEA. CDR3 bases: TGCAGCGTTGGATTTGGGTTTTATTTCCTCTATAGCGGGAGCTCCTACAATGAGCAGTTCTTC. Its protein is CSVGFGFYFLYSGSSYNEQFF.

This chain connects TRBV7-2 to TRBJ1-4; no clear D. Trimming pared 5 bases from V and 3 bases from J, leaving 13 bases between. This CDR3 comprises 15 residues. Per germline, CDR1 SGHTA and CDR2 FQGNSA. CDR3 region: CASSPTALANEKLFF. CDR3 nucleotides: TGTGCCAGCAGCCCCACGGCGCTCGCTAATGAAAAACTGTTTTTT.

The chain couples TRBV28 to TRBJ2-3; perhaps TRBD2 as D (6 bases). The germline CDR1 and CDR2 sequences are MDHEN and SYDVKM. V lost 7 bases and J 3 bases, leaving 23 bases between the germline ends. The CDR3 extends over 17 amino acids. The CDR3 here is CASTTQSASGVTDTQYF. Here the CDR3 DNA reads TGTGCCAGCACCACTCAATCGGCTTCGGGAGTTACAGATACGCAGTATTTT.

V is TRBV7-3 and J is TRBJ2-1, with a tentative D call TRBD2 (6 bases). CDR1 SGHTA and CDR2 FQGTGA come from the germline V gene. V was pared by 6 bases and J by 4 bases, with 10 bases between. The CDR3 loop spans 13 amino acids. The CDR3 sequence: CASRPAGYNEQFF. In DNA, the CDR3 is TGTGCCAGCAGACCGGCGGGGTACAATGAGCAGTTCTTC.

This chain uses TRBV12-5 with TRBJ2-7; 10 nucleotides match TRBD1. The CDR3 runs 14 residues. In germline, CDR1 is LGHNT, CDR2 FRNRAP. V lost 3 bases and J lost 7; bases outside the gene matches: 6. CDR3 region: CASGFGTGDGEQYF. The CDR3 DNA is TGTGCTAGTGGTTTCGGGACAGGGGATGGTGAGCAGTACTTC.

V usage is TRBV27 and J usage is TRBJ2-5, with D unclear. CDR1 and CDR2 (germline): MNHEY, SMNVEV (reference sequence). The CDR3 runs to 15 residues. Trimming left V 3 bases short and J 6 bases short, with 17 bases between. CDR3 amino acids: CASSFLPPVWQTQYF. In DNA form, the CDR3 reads TGTGCCAGCAGTTTCCTCCCACCTGTCTGGCAGACCCAGTACTTC.

CDR3 in amino acids: CASSEAGTEDYTEAFF. The CDR3 coding sequence is TGTGCCAGCAGTGAAGCCGGGACAGAGGACTACACTGAAGCTTTCTTT. The chain joins TRBV2 to TRBJ1-1, with 7 positions matching TRBD1. The junction had 7 bases not matched to a gene; V was cut back by 0 bases and J by 3 bases. CDR1 and CDR2 from the germline V gene are SNHLY and FYNNEI. CDR3 length: 16 amino acids.

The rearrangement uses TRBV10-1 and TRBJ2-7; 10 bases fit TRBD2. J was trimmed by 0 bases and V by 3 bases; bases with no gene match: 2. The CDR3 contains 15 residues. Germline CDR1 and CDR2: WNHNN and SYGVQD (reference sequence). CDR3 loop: CASSDTSGNSYEQYF. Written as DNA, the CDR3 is TGCGCCAGCAGTGACACTAGCGGGAACTCCTACGAGCAGTACTTC.